Included here is one T cell receptor beta chain sequence, with context. CDR3 length: 13 amino acids. The germline V gene has CDR1 SQVTM and CDR2 ANQGSEA. Trimming took off 1 base at V and 1 base at J, with 7 bases between the two ends. These data originate in a study of identifying expanded T cells in peripheral blood. Collection occurred without any documented infections or immune events in donors. TCRdb's copy holds only in-frame clones and misses some; the assay was immunoSEQ multiplex PCR. The sample shows tens of thousands of clones, 89% of them seen only once. The sequenced material came from blood. The chain recombines TRBV29-1 with TRBJ1-1; D not resolved. This receptor was taken from a person between 18 and 75 years old in good health. CDR3 coding DNA: TGCAGCGTTGAAGGGGCCCCGAACACTGAAGCTTTCTTT. It specifies CSVEGAPNTEAFF.